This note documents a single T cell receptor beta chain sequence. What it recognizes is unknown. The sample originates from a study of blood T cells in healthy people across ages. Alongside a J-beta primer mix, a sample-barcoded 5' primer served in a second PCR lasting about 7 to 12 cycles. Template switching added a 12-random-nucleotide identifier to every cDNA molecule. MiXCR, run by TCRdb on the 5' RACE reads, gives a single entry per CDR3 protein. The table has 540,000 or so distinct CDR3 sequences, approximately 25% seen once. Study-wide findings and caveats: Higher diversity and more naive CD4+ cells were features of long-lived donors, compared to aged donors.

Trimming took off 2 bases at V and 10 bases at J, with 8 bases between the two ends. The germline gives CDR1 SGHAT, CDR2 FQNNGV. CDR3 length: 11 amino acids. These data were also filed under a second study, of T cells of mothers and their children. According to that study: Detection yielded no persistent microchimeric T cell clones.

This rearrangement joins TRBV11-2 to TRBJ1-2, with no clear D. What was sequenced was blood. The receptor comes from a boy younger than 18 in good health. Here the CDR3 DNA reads TGTGCCAGCAGCTTAAATCAGGACTACACCTTC. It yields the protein CASSLNQDYTF. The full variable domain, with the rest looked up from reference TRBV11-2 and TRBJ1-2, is EAGVAQSPRYKIIEKRQSVAFWCNPISGHATLYWYQQILGQGPKLLIQFQNNGVVDDSQLPKDRFSAERLKGVDSTLKIQPAKLEDSAVYLCASSLNQDYTFGSGTRLTVV.